These T cell receptor beta chains were read from a single sample in a study of blood T cell repertoires in COVID-19. Libraries were prepared by immunoSEQ multiplex PCR; TCRdb keeps only in-frame clonotypes and omits some of them. The table shows approximately 470,000 clones, with over 75% occurring only once. Sequenced material: peripheral blood. The receptor source for this set is a human donor in a cohort sampled during active COVID-19. CDR3s include the opening cysteine and the closing phenylalanine or tryptophan. Fields, in order: CDR3 length, D gene, V gene, J gene, clone size, CDR3 protein, CDR3 DNA. A D gene is named only where the DNA matches it firmly. Clone size is given for some rows only: seen once, a few or many times, or a class if the clone is expanded.

16	TRBD2	TRBV15	TRBJ2-1	-	CATSRAPGLAGGEQFF	TGTGCCACCAGCAGAGCCCCGGGACTAGCGGGAGGGGAGCAGTTCTTC
14	-	TRBV7-2	TRBJ1-1	-	CASSSRSSGTEAFF	TGTGCCAGCAGCTCCCGGTCCTCGGGGACTGAAGCTTTCTTT
19	TRBD2	TRBV9	TRBJ2-5	-	CASSPTTWRTSVHQETQYF	TGTGCCAGCAGCCCTACCACTTGGAGGACTAGCGTACACCAAGAGACCCAGTACTTC
12	TRBD2	TRBV12-5	TRBJ2-1	-	CASGSISGEQFF	TGTGCTAGTGGTTCAATTAGCGGGGAGCAGTTCTTC
15	TRBD1	TRBV3-1/TRBV3-2	TRBJ2-5	-	CASSDRQGGGETQYF	TGTGCCAGCAGCGATCGACAGGGCGGTGGGGAGACCCAGTACTTC
14	TRBD2	TRBV7-9	TRBJ2-3	-	CASNGRERTDTQYF	TGTGCCAGCAATGGGAGGGAAAGGACAGATACGCAGTATTTT
13	-	TRBV6-5	TRBJ1-1	-	CAIDSFGGTEAFF	TGTGCCATCGACAGCTTTGGTGGCACTGAAGCTTTCTTT
15	-	TRBV5-8	TRBJ1-4	-	CASSNDRPPNEKLFF	TGTGCCAGCAGCAACGACAGGCCCCCTAATGAAAAACTGTTTTTT
14	-	TRBV7-2	TRBJ2-3	-	CASNLNLGTDTQYF	TGTGCCAGCAACCTAAACCTAGGCACAGATACGCAGTATTTT
14	TRBD2	TRBV10-3	TRBJ2-7	-	CAIRPLAASYEQYF	TGTGCCATCAGGCCACTAGCGGCCTCCTACGAGCAGTACTTC
14	TRBD1	TRBV7-3	TRBJ1-2	many	CASSLGTGREGYTF	TGTGCCAGCAGCTTAGGGACAGGGCGAGAGGGCTACACCTTC
14	TRBD1	TRBV28	TRBJ2-7	once	CASSHRDSIYEQYF	TGTGCCAGCAGTCACCGGGACAGCATCTACGAGCAGTACTTC
17	-	TRBV7-2	TRBJ2-5	-	CASSPDPGDRDQETQYF	TGTGCCAGCAGCCCGGATCCGGGGGACAGAGATCAAGAGACCCAGTACTTC
14	TRBD2	TRBV20-1	TRBJ2-3	few	CSASSGREGDTQYF	TGCAGTGCCAGTAGCGGGAGGGAGGGAGATACGCAGTATTTT
14	TRBD1	TRBV6-6	TRBJ1-4	-	CASRFGTGDEKLFF	TGTGCCAGCAGATTCGGGACAGGGGACGAAAAACTGTTTTTT
15	TRBD1	TRBV6-2/TRBV6-3	TRBJ2-4	-	CASSHRDREGDIQYF	TGTGCCAGCAGCCACCGGGACAGGGAAGGAGACATTCAGTACTTC
16	TRBD2	TRBV7-2	TRBJ2-1	-	CASSLGRLAVQGEQFF	TGTGCCAGCAGCTTGGGACGACTAGCGGTCCAGGGTGAGCAGTTCTTC
14	TRBD1	TRBV4-2	TRBJ1-5	-	CASSLRQGGQPQHF	TGTGCCAGCAGCCTACGACAGGGAGGTCAGCCCCAGCATTTT
20	-	TRBV19	TRBJ1-6	-	CASSIIPPGLQSSYNSPLHF	TGTGCCAGTAGTATAATCCCTCCGGGACTCCAGAGCTCCTATAATTCACCCCTCCACTTT
16	-	TRBV14	TRBJ2-1	-	CASTPLDSDSYNEQFF	TGTGCCAGCACCCCCTTAGACAGTGACTCCTACAATGAGCAGTTCTTC
15	-	TRBV7-2	TRBJ2-1	-	CASSLDGGGYNEQFF	TGTGCCAGCAGCTTAGACGGGGGAGGCTACAATGAGCAGTTCTTC
20	TRBD2	TRBV10-3	TRBJ2-1	-	CAISESQGGHQTSGIREQFF	TGTGCCATCAGTGAGTCGCAGGGAGGGCACCAAACTAGCGGGATAAGGGAGCAGTTCTTC
17	TRBD2	TRBV5-1	TRBJ2-1	-	CASSLVGTSIGVNEQFF	TGCGCCAGCAGCTTGGTTGGGACTAGTATCGGAGTCAATGAGCAGTTCTTC
17	TRBD2	TRBV4-1	TRBJ2-5	-	CASREGLAGGTREGQYF	TGCGCCAGCAGAGAGGGACTAGCGGGAGGGACAAGAGAAGGCCAGTACTTC
14	TRBD1	TRBV19	TRBJ1-2	-	CASSIRTGWRGYTF	TGTGCCAGTAGTATACGGACAGGCTGGCGGGGCTACACCTTC
15	TRBD2	TRBV29-1	TRBJ2-1	-	CSVDPSGALYNEQFF	TGCAGCGTTGATCCTAGCGGGGCGCTCTACAATGAGCAGTTCTTC